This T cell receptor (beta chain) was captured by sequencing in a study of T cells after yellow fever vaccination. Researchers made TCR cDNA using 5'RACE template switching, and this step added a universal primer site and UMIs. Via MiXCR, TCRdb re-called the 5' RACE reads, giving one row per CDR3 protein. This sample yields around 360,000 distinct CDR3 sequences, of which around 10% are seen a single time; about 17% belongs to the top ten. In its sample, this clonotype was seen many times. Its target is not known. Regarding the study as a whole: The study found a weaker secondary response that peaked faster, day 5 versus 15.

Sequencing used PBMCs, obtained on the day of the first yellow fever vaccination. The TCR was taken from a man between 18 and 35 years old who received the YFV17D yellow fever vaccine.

This chain's CDR3 is CASSFTTAYEQYV. In nucleotides, the CDR3 is TGTGCCAGCAGCTTCACCACAGCCTACGAGCAGTACGTC. The chain is built from TRBV7-2 and TRBJ2-7; D gene ambiguous. Germline assignment: CDR1 SGHTA and CDR2 FQGNSA. The V gene lost 3 bases and the J gene lost 2 bases, with 8 bases spanning the gap. The CDR3 spans 13 residues.